A selection of T cell receptor beta chains follows, all from one sample in a study of monozygotic twins with inflammatory bowel disease. TCRdb re-called the 5' RACE reads; one entry per CDR3 protein, DNA not given. The sample table sets out fewer than 350,000 distinct CDR3 sequences. Sequencing was performed on blood. All receptors derive from a human donor with ulcerative colitis or Crohn's disease, or a healthy co-twin of an affected twin (not recorded which). Both conserved end residues are part of each CDR3. Each record gives: J gene, V gene, CDR3 protein.

TRBJ2-2 | TRBV4-2 | CASSQALLQGAGELFF
TRBJ1-1 | TRBV5-1 | CASSLRGQGTEAFF
TRBJ1-6 | TRBV5-1 | CASSSDSYNSPLHF
TRBJ1-4 | TRBV20-1 | CSARITGDNEKLFF
TRBJ2-1 | TRBV7-2 | CASSKKQGISKNEQFF
TRBJ2-1 | TRBV18 | CASSPGFDTSYNEQFF
TRBJ1-2 | TRBV20-1 | CSATGGYSNYGYTF
TRBJ2-5 | TRBV5-1 | CASSRDGEETQYF
TRBJ2-3 | TRBV4-1 | CASSHKRGGLNRTDTQYF
TRBJ2-3 | TRBV7-3 | CASSRYGQLTSTDTQYF